This entry is about one T cell receptor beta chain. This entry belongs to a study of T cell changes during pregnancy in multiple sclerosis. Assay: immunoSEQ multiplex PCR; the TCRdb copy retains only in-frame clones and omits some. The table has 35,000 to 45,000 clones, more than 85% seen once. The CDR3 covers 13 residues. V lost 8 bases and J lost 4, with 14 bases in between. Germline-derived CDR1 and CDR2 are MNHEY and SMNVEV (reference sequence). This specimen was CD8+ T cells from peripheral blood mononuclear cells, taken in the first trimester of pregnancy. This chain links TRBV27 with TRBJ1-1; tentatively, D is TRBD1 (5 bases). This sequence originates from a female donor with multiple sclerosis, enrolled in a pregnancy study. Here the CDR3 DNA reads TGTGCCAGCCGTTGGGGGGTAGGCACTGAAGCTTTCTTT. It translates to CASRWGVGTEAFF.